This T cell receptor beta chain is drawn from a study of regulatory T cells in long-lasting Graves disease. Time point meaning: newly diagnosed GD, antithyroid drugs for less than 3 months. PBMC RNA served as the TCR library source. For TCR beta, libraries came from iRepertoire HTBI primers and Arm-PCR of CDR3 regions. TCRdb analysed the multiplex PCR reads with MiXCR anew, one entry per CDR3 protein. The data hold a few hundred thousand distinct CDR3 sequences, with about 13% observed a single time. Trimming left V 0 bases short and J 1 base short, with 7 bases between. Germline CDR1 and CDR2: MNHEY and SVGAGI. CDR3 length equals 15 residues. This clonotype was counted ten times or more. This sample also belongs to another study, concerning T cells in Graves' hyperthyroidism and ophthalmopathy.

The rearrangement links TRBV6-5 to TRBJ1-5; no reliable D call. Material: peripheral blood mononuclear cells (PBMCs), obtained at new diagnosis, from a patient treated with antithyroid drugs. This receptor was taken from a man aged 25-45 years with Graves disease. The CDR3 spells CASSYSGISNQPQHF. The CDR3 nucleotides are TGTGCCAGCAGTTACTCGGGAATAAGCAATCAGCCCCAGCATTTT.